This T cell receptor (beta chain) was retrieved from a study of beta chain features in type 1 diabetes. Study overall: Healthy donors and patients showed comparable age, gender and cell yields. Study-level findings and limits: People with Type 1 diabetes carried modestly yet significantly shorter TCRB CDR3s in all four CD4+ subsets. Relative to healthy donors, patients appeared to have naive, central memory and Treg TCRB repertoires that were more similar.

As every portion of the isolated RNA was reverse transcribed, the sequencing read expressed TCRB transcripts. The data were produced by immunoSEQ multiplex PCR, yet TCRdb's version contains in-frame clones alone and is incomplete. The data contain 600,000 or so clones, more than 12% of them singletons. One heparinised blood draw, averaging about 120 mL, came from each donor. Central memory, naive, regulatory and stem cell-like memory CD4+ cells were sorted by CD45RO/CCR7/CD25/CD127/CD95/CD27. There are a few counts of this clone. Its antigen is not identified. Specimen: naive CD4+ T cells from blood. This clonotype was sampled from a man younger than 35 with type 1 diabetes.

This CDR3 is CASSLTGVAYEQYF. As DNA, the CDR3 is TGTGCCAGCAGTTTAACCGGGGTCGCCTACGAGCAGTACTTC. V gene TRBV27 combines with J gene TRBJ2-7; D possibly corresponds to TRBD2 (5 bases). Germline assignment: CDR1 MNHEY and CDR2 SMNVEV (reference sequence). V was cut by 2 bases and J by 2 bases, with 10 bases left in between. The CDR3 is 14 residues long.